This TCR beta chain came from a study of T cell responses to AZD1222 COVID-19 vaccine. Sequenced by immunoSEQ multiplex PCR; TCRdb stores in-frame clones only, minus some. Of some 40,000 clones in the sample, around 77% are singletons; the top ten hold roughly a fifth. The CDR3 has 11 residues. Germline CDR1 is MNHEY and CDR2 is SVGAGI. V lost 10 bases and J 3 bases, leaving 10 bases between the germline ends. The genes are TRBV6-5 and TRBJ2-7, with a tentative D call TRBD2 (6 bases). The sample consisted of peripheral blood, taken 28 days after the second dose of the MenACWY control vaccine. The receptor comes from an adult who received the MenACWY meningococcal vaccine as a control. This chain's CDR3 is CATGLDYEQYV. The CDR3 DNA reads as TGTGCCACGGGACTTGACTACGAGCAGTACGTC.